The 21 T cell receptor beta chains presented below share a single source sample, sequenced in a study of shared clonotypes between healthy human individuals. CD45RO-negative cells were positively selected for CCR7, leaving out terminally differentiated effector memory CD45RA+ cells. The method was immunoSEQ multiplex PCR; TCRdb's version includes in-frame clones alone and lacks a portion of them. Of around 580,000 clones in the sample, roughly 98% were seen once. The sequenced sample consisted of naive CD8+ T cells sorted from blood. These receptors came from a man under 40 in good health.

The chain couples TRBV5-5 to TRBJ1-5; 7 bases align to TRBD1. The CDR3 is made up of 14 amino acids. J lost 4 bases, V lost 4 bases, and 5 bases had no gene match. Germline V gene sequence: CDR1 SGHKS, CDR2 YYEKEE (reference sequence). Here the CDR3 DNA reads TGTGCCAGCAGCGTCGGACAGGCGAATCAGCCCCAGCATTTT. This gives the protein CASSVGQANQPQHF. Looking up the rest from reference TRBV5-5 and TRBJ1-5 gives the full variable domain: DAGVTQSPTHLIKTRGQQVTLRCSPISGHKSVSWYQQVLGQGPQFIFQYYEKEERGRGNFPDRFSARQFPNYSSELNVNALLLGDSALYLCASSVGQANQPQHFGDGTRLSIL.

The rearrangement joins TRBV11-2 to TRBJ2-7; tentatively, D is TRBD2 (7 bases). Trimming left V 5 bases short and J 5 bases short, with 19 bases between. Germline CDR1 and CDR2: SGHAT and FQNNGV. There are 15 residues in the CDR3. CDR3: CASSKRGGAGDEQYF. Written as DNA, the CDR3 is TGTGCCAGCAGCAAAAGAGGGGGGGCGGGTGACGAGCAGTACTTC. Full variable domain (rest looked up from reference TRBV11-2 and TRBJ2-7): EAGVAQSPRYKIIEKRQSVAFWCNPISGHATLYWYQQILGQGPKLLIQFQNNGVVDDSQLPKDRFSAERLKGVDSTLKIQPAKLEDSAVYLCASSKRGGAGDEQYFGPGTRLTVT.

This clone was detected only once. The V and J genes are TRBV9 and TRBJ2-3; TRBD2 matches at 13 bases. V gave up 0 bases and J gave up 3 bases; unmatched junction bases: 7. Germline V lookup: CDR1 SGDLS, CDR2 YYNGEE. The CDR3 length is 18 residues. Here the CDR3 reads CASSVEGLAGSGTDTQYF. The CDR3 DNA sequence: TGTGCCAGCAGCGTAGAGGGACTAGCGGGATCGGGGACAGATACGCAGTATTTT.

The V and J genes are TRBV28 and TRBJ1-4; 9 bases fit TRBD1. This CDR3 region has 13 residues. Trimming removed 4 bases from V and 7 bases from J; junction bases left unmatched: 1. Germline CDR1 is MDHEN and CDR2 is SYDVKM. CDR3 region: CASSSQGAEKLFF. The DNA for the CDR3 is TGTGCCAGCAGTTCACAGGGGGCTGAAAAACTGTTTTTT.

This chain joins TRBV7-2 and TRBJ2-1; TRBD2 matches 10 bases. CDR1 and CDR2 (germline): SGHTA, FQGNSA. J gave up 6 bases and V 7 bases, and 12 bases lay outside the gene matches. CDR3 length: 16 residues. CDR3 sequence (DNA): TGTGCCAGCACCCCTCCTAGCGGGAGTCTTGCCAATGAGCAGTTCTTC. Its protein product is CASTPPSGSLANEQFF.

This clone was picked up one time. This chain joins TRBV6-1 and TRBJ2-7; D is possibly TRBD1 (6 bases). The V and J ends lost 7 bases and 3 bases respectively, with 10 bases between them. In germline, CDR1 is MNHNS, CDR2 SASEGT. The CDR3 extends over 12 amino acids. In nucleotides, the CDR3 is TGTGCCAGCACGGACAGATACTACGAGCAGTACTTC. Translating it yields CASTDRYYEQYF.

The gene calls are TRBV7-9 and TRBJ2-3; D uncertain. This CDR3 has 13 amino acids. Germline values: CDR1 SEHNR, CDR2 FQNEAQ (reference sequence). V lost 5 bases and J 5 bases, leaving 11 bases between the germline ends. CDR3: CASSPGLEDTQYF. CDR3 coding DNA: TGTGCCAGCAGCCCAGGATTGGAAGATACGCAGTATTTT.

In this sample, this clone turned up once. The chain combines TRBV13 with TRBJ2-7; D is perhaps TRBD2 (6 bases). The V end was cut by 6 bases, the J end by 3 bases, with 15 bases between. Germline V lookup: CDR1 PRHDT, CDR2 FYEKMQ (reference sequence). The CDR3 has 14 residues. The CDR3, as DNA: TGTGCCAGCAGTAACTTTGGCGGGGACTACGAGCAGTACTTC. Protein sequence: CASSNFGGDYEQYF.

This chain uses TRBV7-2 with TRBJ2-1; 11 bases are shared with TRBD1. Germline CDR1 is SGHTA and CDR2 is FQGNSA. The V and J ends lost 6 bases and 2 bases, in that order; junction bases with no gene match: 9. CDR3 length: 17 amino acids. CDR3: CASRTRGDRGAYNEQFF. For the CDR3, the DNA is TGTGCCAGCAGGACACGGGGGGACAGGGGGGCCTACAATGAGCAGTTCTTC.

DNA of the CDR3: TGTGCCAGTAGTATAGATGGGTGGAACACTGAAGCTTTCTTT. Encoded protein: CASSIDGWNTEAFF. V and J are TRBV19 and TRBJ1-1, with D uncertain. There are 14 residues in the CDR3. Germline CDR1 and CDR2: LNHDA and SQIVND (reference sequence). The ends were cut back, 0 bases at V and 1 base at J, with 6 bases in the middle.

The chain recombines TRBV27 with TRBJ2-7, with TRBD2 identical over 8 bases. Germline lookup yields CDR1 MNHEY and CDR2 SMNVEV (reference sequence). CDR3 length equals 15 residues. V gave up 3 bases and J gave up 2 bases; unmatched junction bases: 6. The CDR3 coding sequence is TGTGCCAGCAGTTTGGATAGCGGGACCGCCTACGAGCAGTACTTC. Its translation is CASSLDSGTAYEQYF.

CDR3 nucleotide sequence: TGTGCCAGCAGTTACCTACTGGGGCAGCAGTTCTTC. Residues: CASSYLLGQQFF. The chain recombines TRBV6-6 with TRBJ2-1; maybe TRBD1 (5 bases). The CDR3 is 12 amino acids. Trimming stripped 2 bases from V and 11 bases from J, with 10 bases between. From germline, CDR1 is MNHNY and CDR2 SVGAGI (reference sequence).

The chain links TRBV7-9 to TRBJ1-2; TRBD1 aligns across 10 bases. The J segment lost 8 bases and the V segment lost 3 bases, leaving 6 bases of the junction unmatched. The CDR3 totals 14 residues. Per germline, CDR1 SEHNR and CDR2 FQNEAQ (reference sequence). CDR3 in DNA: TGTGCCAGCAGCTTCGGGACAGGGGAAGAGGGCTACACCTTC. Protein product: CASSFGTGEEGYTF.

A single count supports this clone. The genes are TRBV18 and TRBJ2-3; the match to TRBD1 covers 7 bases. The length of the CDR3 is 15 residues. The ends lost 3 bases at V and 6 bases at J; junction bases unmatched: 9. Per the germline V gene, CDR1 is KGHSH and CDR2 is LQKENI. The CDR3 DNA reads TGTGCCAGCTCACCCTACAGGGGAGTGCAGGATACGCAGTATTTT. This gives the protein CASSPYRGVQDTQYF.

The chain carries TRBV27 and TRBJ2-2; 10 positions match TRBD1. CDR1 is MNHEY and CDR2 is SMNVEV in the germline V gene (reference sequence). Germline trimming cut 3 bases from V and 6 bases from J; bases unmatched to any gene: 4. The CDR3 runs 15 residues. The CDR3 bases are TGTGCCAGCAGTTTTTTGACAGGGGGCCCCGGGGAGCTGTTTTTT. It is translated as CASSFLTGGPGELFF.

On this clone: Other DNA sequences in the sample encode the same CDR3. V and J are TRBV2 and TRBJ2-7, with D perhaps assigned TRBD1 or TRBD2 (5 bases each). Per the germline V gene, CDR1 is SNHLY and CDR2 is FYNNEI. V was pared by 8 bases and J by 6 bases, with 5 bases between. The CDR3 is 9 amino acids. As DNA, the CDR3 is TGTGCCAGCGGGGGCGAGCAGTACTTC. This translates into CASGGEQYF.

The table lists this clone with a count of one. The chain combines TRBV10-3 with TRBJ2-1, with D possibly matching TRBD2 (6 bases). The CDR3 spans 15 residues. Germline V gene lookup returns CDR1 ENHRY and CDR2 SYGVKD. The V end was cut by 0 bases, the J end by 6 bases, with 12 bases between. In DNA form, the CDR3 reads TGTGCCATCAGTGAGTCGGGTAGCGGAAGCAATGAGCAGTTCTTC. Translating it yields CAISESGSGSNEQFF.

In nucleotides, the CDR3 is TGCAGCGTCCAGGTGGGGCCCAATGAGCAGTTCTTC. It specifies CSVQVGPNEQFF. V gene TRBV29-1 combines with J gene TRBJ2-1, with a tentative D call TRBD1 (5 bases). The length of the CDR3 is 12 residues. The germline V gene encodes CDR1 SQVTM and CDR2 ANQGSEA. V was cut by 6 bases and J by 6 bases, with 12 bases left in between.

V usage is TRBV13 and J usage is TRBJ2-3, with 12 nucleotides matching TRBD2. CDR1 is PRHDT and CDR2 is FYEKMQ in the germline V gene (reference sequence). This CDR3 region has 17 residues. V shed 1 base and J 0 bases; nucleotides not matched to a gene: 2. The CDR3 DNA reads as TGTGCCAGCAGCTTAGACGGACTAGCGGGAAGCACAGATACGCAGTATTTT. Translating gives CASSLDGLAGSTDTQYF.

The CDR3 reads CASSFGPREGSDTQYF. CDR3 sequence (DNA): TGTGCCAGCAGTTTTGGTCCGCGGGAAGGTTCAGATACGCAGTATTTT. The chain uses TRBV28 and TRBJ2-3, with D possibly matching TRBD2 (6 bases). The CDR3 runs to 16 residues. V lost 3 bases and J lost 4, with 17 bases in between. Germline V gene sequence: CDR1 MDHEN, CDR2 SYDVKM.

The chain is built from TRBV5-5 and TRBJ2-3; 7 bases are shared with TRBD2. The CDR3 spans 14 residues. The germline V gene has CDR1 SGHKS and CDR2 YYEKEE (reference sequence). V shed 0 bases and J 4 bases; nucleotides not matched to a gene: 2. Here the CDR3 reads CASSLGEGPDTQYF. Here the CDR3 DNA reads TGTGCCAGCAGCTTGGGGGAGGGTCCAGATACGCAGTATTTT.